This paragraph covers one TCR beta chain sequence. Its target is unknown. This entry belongs to a study of CD8+ T cells in alopecia areata. Study-level background: Among treated patients, oral tofacitinib was administered at 5 to 10 mg twice daily. Tofacitinib treatment spanned 6 to 18 months, with 6 months off drug afterward.

The study, taken as a whole, reports: Compared with mice, patients displayed less clear TCR sharing, possibly for HLA-related reasons.

CDR1 is SNHLY, CDR2 FYNNEI, per germline. Trimming took off 7 bases at V and 6 bases at J, with 19 bases between the two ends. This CDR3 has 14 amino acids. Sequencing used cDNA as its template, made by extracting RNA and reverse transcribing it. The table came from immunoSEQ multiplex PCR; TCRdb's copy has only in-frame clones and leaves some out. The sample contains 150,000 to 200,000 clones, around 50% of which appear only once. This specimen was CD4+ T cells sorted from blood, taken at week 0. This chain links TRBV2 with TRBJ2-7; D is unclear. The sequence was obtained from a human donor with alopecia areata. The CDR3 here is CASTGGQFGSEQYF. For the CDR3, the DNA is TGTGCCAGCACCGGCGGTCAATTCGGGTCCGAGCAGTACTTC.